A single sample is the source of the 21 T cell receptor beta chains below, sequenced in a study of cytomegalovirus exposure and HLA in healthy donors. Method: immunoSEQ multiplex PCR; TCRdb's copy keeps in-frame clones and lacks some. The sample lists 160,000 or so clones, over 80% occurring once. The specimen sequenced was PBMCs. Receptor source: a man aged 25-40 years in good health and CMV-seropositive.

The chain couples TRBV19 to TRBJ2-3; the match to TRBD2 covers 12 bases. There are 15 residues in the CDR3. Germline values: CDR1 LNHDA, CDR2 SQIVND (reference sequence). The V segment lost 4 bases and the J segment 6 bases; nucleotides outside the gene matches: 5. The CDR3 DNA is TGTGCCAGTAGTAGGACTAGCGGGGACTTTGATACGCAGTATTTT. It yields the protein CASSRTSGDFDTQYF. The full variable domain, with the rest looked up from reference TRBV19 and TRBJ2-3, is DGGITQSPKYLFRKEGQNVTLSCEQNLNHDAMYWYRQDPGQGLRLIYYSQIVNDFQKGDIAEGYSVSREKKESFPLTVTSAQKNPTAFYLCASSRTSGDFDTQYFGPGTRLTVL.

The chain has TRBV6-5 and TRBJ1-4, with no clear D. The CDR3 is 16 amino acids. Germline V gene lookup returns CDR1 MNHEY and CDR2 SVGAGI. Trimming stripped 0 bases from V and 4 bases from J, with 12 bases between. The CDR3 spells CASSYSIPRSNEKLFF. CDR3 nucleotide sequence: TGTGCCAGCAGTTACTCGATTCCGCGGAGTAATGAAAAACTGTTTTTT.

This clone was detected only once. This chain uses TRBV5-6 with TRBJ2-1; 9 positions match TRBD1. Germline-derived CDR1 and CDR2 are SGHDT and YYEEEE. V lost 1 base, J lost 7 bases, and 6 bases stayed unmatched. The CDR3 has 15 amino acids. CDR3 in amino acids: CASSLLGQGRNEQFF. The CDR3 DNA follows: TGTGCCAGCAGCTTGTTGGGACAGGGCCGGAATGAGCAGTTCTTC.

The chain uses TRBV7-6 and TRBJ1-1; tentative D call: TRBD1 (6 bases). Per germline, CDR1 SGHVS and CDR2 FNYEAQ. The CDR3 runs to 13 residues. V was trimmed by 4 bases and J by 6 bases, leaving 12 bases between them. The CDR3 DNA reads TGTGCCAGCAGCTCGAGGGGGGGGTCTGAAGCTTTCTTT. This codes for CASSSRGGSEAFF.

The gene calls are TRBV6-4 and TRBJ1-1; D gene ambiguous. The germline gives CDR1 MRHNA, CDR2 SNTAGT. The CDR3 contains 13 residues. The V gene lost 5 bases and the J gene lost 0 bases, with 7 bases spanning the gap. The CDR3 coding sequence is TGTGCCAGCAGTTCTCAGGTGAACACTGAAGCTTTCTTT. It codes for CASSSQVNTEAFF.

The chain combines TRBV5-5 with TRBJ1-1, with D unclear. Per germline, CDR1 SGHKS and CDR2 YYEKEE (reference sequence). The CDR3 is 14 amino acids. V was trimmed by 1 base and J by 1 base, leaving 8 bases between them. CDR3 DNA: TGTGCCAGCAGCTTGCAGCGGGGGAACACTGAAGCTTTCTTT. It codes for CASSLQRGNTEAFF. Based on the CDR3 plus reference TRBV5-5 and TRBJ1-1, the full variable domain is DAGVTQSPTHLIKTRGQQVTLRCSPISGHKSVSWYQQVLGQGPQFIFQYYEKEERGRGNFPDRFSARQFPNYSSELNVNALLLGDSALYLCASSLQRGNTEAFFGQGTRLTVV.

The V gene is TRBV10-3, the J gene TRBJ2-2; 7 nucleotides align to TRBD2. The CDR3 totals 16 residues. In germline, CDR1 is ENHRY, CDR2 SYGVKD. The V segment lost 5 bases and the J segment 2 bases; nucleotides outside the gene matches: 8. Here the CDR3 reads CAISSGPSGNTGELFF. The CDR3 DNA is TGTGCCATCAGTTCTGGTCCTAGCGGAAACACCGGGGAGCTGTTTTTT.

The gene calls are TRBV25-1 and TRBJ1-1; the match to TRBD1 covers 10 bases. Germline CDR1 reads MGHDK; CDR2 reads SYGVNS. CDR3 size: 14 residues. The junction had 2 bases not matched to a gene; V was cut back by 3 bases and J by 4 bases. DNA for the CDR3: TGTGCCAGCAGTGATTGGACAGGGGGCACTGAAGCTTTCTTT. Protein product: CASSDWTGGTEAFF.

V is TRBV4-3 and J is TRBJ1-4; unclear D gene. The CDR3 covers 15 residues. Germline CDR1 and CDR2: LGHNA and YSLEER. V dropped 0 bases and J dropped 3 bases, with 8 bases sitting between them. CDR3 protein: CASSQDMRSNEKLFF. For the CDR3, the DNA is TGCGCCAGCAGCCAAGATATGAGATCTAATGAAAAACTGTTTTTT.

This chain connects TRBV7-9 to TRBJ2-2; possibly TRBD1 for D (6 bases). V was pared by 3 bases and J by 2 bases, with 10 bases between. Germline lookup yields CDR1 SEHNR and CDR2 FQNEAQ (reference sequence). This CDR3 region has 15 residues. This chain's CDR3 is CASSFRQANTGELFF. CDR3 nucleotide sequence: TGTGCCAGCAGCTTTAGACAGGCTAACACCGGGGAGCTGTTTTTT. Based on the CDR3 plus reference TRBV7-9 and TRBJ2-2, the full variable domain is DTGVSQNPRHKITKRGQNVTFRCDPISEHNRLYWYRQTLGQGPEFLTYFQNEAQLEKSRLLSDRFSAERPKGSFSTLEIQRTEQGDSAMYLCASSFRQANTGELFFGEGSRLTVL.

The chain links TRBV2 to TRBJ1-4; 8 positions agree with TRBD1. There are 15 residues in the CDR3. V lost 4 bases, J lost 6 bases, and 7 bases stayed unmatched. Germline values: CDR1 SNHLY, CDR2 FYNNEI. The CDR3 DNA reads TGTGCCAGCAGTGCCCTAACAGGGGGGGATGAAAAACTGTTTTTT. Translation gives CASSALTGGDEKLFF.

This chain joins TRBV20-1 and TRBJ2-7; no clear D. Germline V gene data show CDR1 as DFQATT and CDR2 as SNEGSKA (reference sequence). Trimming pared 6 bases from V and 6 bases from J, leaving 9 bases between. The CDR3 contains 10 residues. The CDR3 protein is CSASRGEQYF. DNA of the CDR3: TGCAGTGCGAGCCGAGGCGAGCAGTACTTC.

The chain is built from TRBV27 and TRBJ2-3, with 11 positions matching TRBD1. The CDR3 has 16 residues. V gave up 4 bases and J gave up 5 bases; unmatched junction bases: 8. Per the germline V gene, CDR1 is MNHEY and CDR2 is SMNVEV (reference sequence). The CDR3 DNA reads as TGTGCCAGCAGTTCCCTAGGGGGGACAGGGGGAGATACGCAGTATTTT. Its translation is CASSSLGGTGGDTQYF.

The chain carries TRBV19 and TRBJ2-5; 15 bases map to TRBD2. V shed 9 bases, J shed 12 bases, and the junction held 5 bases outside the gene matches. Looked up from germline, CDR1 is LNHDA and CDR2 is SQIVND (reference sequence). The CDR3 runs 12 residues. This CDR3 is CASRTSGGGEYF. CDR3 bases: TGTGCCAGCCGGACTAGCGGGGGGGGCGAGTACTTC.

V usage is TRBV30 and J usage is TRBJ1-2, with 10 bases fitting TRBD1. The germline V gene has CDR1 GTSNPN and CDR2 SVGIG (reference sequence). The CDR3 has 12 amino acids. DNA of the CDR3: TGTGCTCTAGGACAGGGGGTCTATGGCTACACCTTC. The encoded protein is CALGQGVYGYTF.

The chain employs TRBV5-1 and TRBJ2-3, with 13 nucleotides matching TRBD2. Germline CDR1 reads SGHRS; CDR2 reads YFSETQ. The V segment lost 4 bases and the J segment 0 bases; nucleotides outside the gene matches: 5. The CDR3 extends over 17 amino acids. This chain's CDR3 is CASSRGLAGHSTDTQYF. CDR3 DNA sequence: TGCGCCAGCAGCCGGGGACTAGCGGGGCATAGCACAGATACGCAGTATTTT. The full variable domain, rest sourced from reference TRBV5-1 and TRBJ2-3, is KAGVTQTPRYLIKTRGQQVTLSCSPISGHRSVSWYQQTPGQGLQFLFEYFSETQRNKGNFPGRFSGRQFSNSRSEMNVSTLELGDSALYLCASSRGLAGHSTDTQYFGPGTRLTVL.

The rearrangement joins TRBV5-4 to TRBJ2-4; 8 bases are shared with TRBD2. This CDR3 is built from 14 residues. Germline V gene data show CDR1 as SGHNT and CDR2 as YYREEE (reference sequence). Trimming at V came to 4 bases and at J to 6 bases, leaving 6 bases not matched to a gene. The CDR3 nucleotides are TGTGCCAGCAGCGCCAGCGGGGGTGTAAACATTCAGTACTTC. Translation gives CASSASGGVNIQYF.

This chain links TRBV4-3 with TRBJ2-3, with a possible D match to TRBD2 (5 bases). Germline values: CDR1 LGHNA, CDR2 YSLEER. This CDR3 region has 16 residues. V shed 4 bases and J shed 3 bases, with 17 bases lying between them. The DNA of the CDR3 is TGCGCCAGCAGCCCTTTACCCGGGGTTGGAACAGATACGCAGTATTTT. Translation gives CASSPLPGVGTDTQYF.

CDR3 in DNA: TGTGCCAGCAGCTTTACAGGATTCAATTCACCCCTCCACTTT. Amino acids: CASSFTGFNSPLHF. The rearrangement joins TRBV5-5 to TRBJ1-6; TRBD1 might be the D (5 bases). The CDR3 length is 14 residues. Germline-derived CDR1 and CDR2 are SGHKS and YYEKEE (reference sequence). The ends were cut back, 2 bases at V and 7 bases at J, with 10 bases in the middle. The variable domain in full, with the rest retrieved from reference TRBV5-5 and TRBJ1-6, is DAGVTQSPTHLIKTRGQQVTLRCSPISGHKSVSWYQQVLGQGPQFIFQYYEKEERGRGNFPDRFSARQFPNYSSELNVNALLLGDSALYLCASSFTGFNSPLHFGNGTRLTVT.

The chain uses TRBV7-2 and TRBJ2-4; 10 nucleotides agree with TRBD1. The CDR3 sequence is 16 residues long. V gave up 5 bases and J gave up 0 bases; unmatched junction bases: 4. Looked up from germline, CDR1 is SGHTA and CDR2 is FQGNSA. The CDR3 region is CASSPDRGRAKNIQYF. In DNA, the CDR3 is TGTGCCAGCAGCCCCGACAGGGGGCGAGCCAAAAACATTCAGTACTTC.

The rearrangement links TRBV5-1 to TRBJ2-1, with 9 bases that match TRBD2. This CDR3 contains 15 residues. Trimming at V came to 4 bases and at J to 8 bases, leaving 10 bases not matched to a gene. Germline CDR1 SGHRS, CDR2 YFSETQ. The CDR3 protein is CASSRLETSGDEQFF. The CDR3 bases are TGCGCCAGCAGCCGCTTGGAGACTAGCGGCGATGAGCAGTTCTTC.